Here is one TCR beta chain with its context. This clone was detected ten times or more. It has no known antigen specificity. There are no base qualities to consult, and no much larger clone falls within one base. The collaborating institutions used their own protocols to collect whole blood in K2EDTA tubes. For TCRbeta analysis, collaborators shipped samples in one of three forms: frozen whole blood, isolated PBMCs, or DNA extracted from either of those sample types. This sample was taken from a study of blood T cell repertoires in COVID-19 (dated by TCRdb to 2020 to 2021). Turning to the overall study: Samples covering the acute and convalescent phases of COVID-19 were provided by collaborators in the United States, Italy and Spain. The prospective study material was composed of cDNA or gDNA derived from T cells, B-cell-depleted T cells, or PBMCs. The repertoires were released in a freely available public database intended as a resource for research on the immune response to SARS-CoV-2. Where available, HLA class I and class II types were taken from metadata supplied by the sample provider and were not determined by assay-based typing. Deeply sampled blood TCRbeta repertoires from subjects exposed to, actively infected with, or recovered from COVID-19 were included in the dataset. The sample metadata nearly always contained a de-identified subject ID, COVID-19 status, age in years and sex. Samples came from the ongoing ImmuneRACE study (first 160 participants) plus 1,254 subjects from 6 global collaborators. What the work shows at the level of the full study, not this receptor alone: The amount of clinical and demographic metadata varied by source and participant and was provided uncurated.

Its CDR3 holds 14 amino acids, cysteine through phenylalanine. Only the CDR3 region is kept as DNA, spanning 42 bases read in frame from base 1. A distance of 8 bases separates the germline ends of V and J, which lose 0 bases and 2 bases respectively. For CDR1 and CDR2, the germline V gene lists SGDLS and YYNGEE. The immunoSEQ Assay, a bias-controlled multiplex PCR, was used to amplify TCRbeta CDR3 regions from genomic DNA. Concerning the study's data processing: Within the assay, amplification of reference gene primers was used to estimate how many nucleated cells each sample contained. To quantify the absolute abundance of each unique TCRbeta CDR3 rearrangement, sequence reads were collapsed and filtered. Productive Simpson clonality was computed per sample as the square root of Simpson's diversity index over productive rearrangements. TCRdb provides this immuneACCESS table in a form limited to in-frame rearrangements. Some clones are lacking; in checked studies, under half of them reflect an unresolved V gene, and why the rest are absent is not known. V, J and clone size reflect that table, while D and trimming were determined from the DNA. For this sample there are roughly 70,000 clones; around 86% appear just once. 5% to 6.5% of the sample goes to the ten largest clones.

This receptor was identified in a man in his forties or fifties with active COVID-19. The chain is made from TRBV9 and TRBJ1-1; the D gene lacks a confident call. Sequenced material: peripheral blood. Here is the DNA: TGTGCCAGCAGCGTAGGGAGTGGTAACACTGAAGCTTTCTTT. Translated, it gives CASSVGSGNTEAFF.